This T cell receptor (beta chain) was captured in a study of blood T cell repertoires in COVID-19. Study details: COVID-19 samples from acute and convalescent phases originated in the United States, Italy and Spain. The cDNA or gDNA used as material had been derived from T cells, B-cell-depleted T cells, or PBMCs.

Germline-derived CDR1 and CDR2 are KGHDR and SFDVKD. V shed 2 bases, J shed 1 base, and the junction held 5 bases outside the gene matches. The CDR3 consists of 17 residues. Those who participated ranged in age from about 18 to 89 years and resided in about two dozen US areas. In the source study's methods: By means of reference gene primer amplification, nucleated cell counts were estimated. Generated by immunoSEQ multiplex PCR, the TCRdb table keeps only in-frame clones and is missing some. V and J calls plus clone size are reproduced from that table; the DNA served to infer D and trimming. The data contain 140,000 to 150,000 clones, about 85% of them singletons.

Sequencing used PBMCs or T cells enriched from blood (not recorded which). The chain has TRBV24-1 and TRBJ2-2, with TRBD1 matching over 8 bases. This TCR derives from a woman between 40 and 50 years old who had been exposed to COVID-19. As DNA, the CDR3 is TGTGCCACCAGTGATTCCCTGACAGGGGAGAACACCGGGGAGCTGTTTTTT. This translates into CATSDSLTGENTGELFF.